A few counts support the clone carrying this TCR beta chain. Antigen: not known. The data stem from a study of identical twins. Whole-study findings and limits: The models gave estimates that fell short of the out-of-frame TCR alpha sharing seen in monozygotic twins.

Trimming left V 4 bases short and J 8 bases short, with 15 bases between. CDR1 is ENHRY and CDR2 is SYGVKD in the germline V gene. The CDR3 sequence is 14 residues long. TCRdb reanalysed the 5' RACE reads using MiXCR and keeps one entry per CDR3 protein. The table has hundreds of thousands of distinct CDR3 sequences, around 12% seen once; the top ten hold 1.5% to 2%. This same sample was also part of a study on yellow fever vaccine responses in identical twins. That investigation notes: Twins' T cell vaccine responses reportedly looked partly convergent, partly personalized.

This sequence originates from a woman aged 18-29 years in good health. The genes are TRBV10-3 and TRBJ1-3; a possible D gene is TRBD1 (5 bases). The material sequenced was PBMCs. CDR3 sequence: CAISGSGGRDTIYF. CDR3 nucleotides: TGTGCCATCAGTGGATCCGGGGGTCGGGACACCATATATTTT.